The source of this T cell receptor beta chain is a study of T cell responses to AZD1222 COVID-19 vaccine. Per germline, CDR1 MNHEY and CDR2 SMNVEV (reference sequence). This CDR3 spans 12 amino acids. Trimming left V 3 bases short and J 6 bases short, with 9 bases between. Remarks on this clone: No antigen is known for it.

General study findings and limits: Vaccine-related CD4 TCRs covered spike, predominating at 160-218 and 743-854. Nearly half of unique spike-specific TCRs reportedly avoided B.1.351 and B.1.1.7 mutated regions. None of the repertoires were sampled until the peak T cell response had passed.

TCRdb keeps only in-frame clones here, not all; method: immunoSEQ multiplex PCR. The sample contains 100,000 to 150,000 clones, 80% to 90% of which appear only once. The J gene is TRBJ2-7, the V gene TRBV27; D is perhaps TRBD2 (5 bases). The origin of this receptor is an adult in good health. This specimen consisted of peripheral blood, obtained on day 0 of AZD1222 vaccination. CDR3 sequence (DNA): TGTGCCAGCAGTTTGGGGAGCGGCGAGCAGTACTTC. This translates into CASSLGSGEQYF.